What follows are 19 T cell receptor beta chains derived from one specimen sequenced in a study of blood T cell repertoires in COVID-19. Libraries were prepared by immunoSEQ multiplex PCR; TCRdb keeps only in-frame clonotypes and omits some of them. This repertoire shows roughly 250,000 clones, 70% to 85% found once; its top ten account for 1.5% to 2%. Specimen: peripheral blood. Receptors originate from a woman of 80 years or more with acute or convalescent COVID-19.

This rearrangement joins TRBV6-5 to TRBJ1-2; 10 bases map to TRBD1. Germline values: CDR1 MNHEY, CDR2 SVGAGI. After removal of 9 bases from V and 2 bases from J, the junction contained 6 bases not matched to a gene. The CDR3 sequence is 14 residues long. CDR3 amino acids: CASRSGQGNYGYTF. For the CDR3, the DNA is TGTGCCAGTAGATCGGGACAGGGGAACTATGGCTACACCTTC.

This chain connects TRBV3-1 (or the pseudogene TRBV3-2) to TRBJ2-1; unclear D gene. This CDR3 comprises 15 residues. V was trimmed by 1 base and J by 0 bases, leaving 7 bases between them. Germline loops: CDR1 LGHDT, CDR2 YNNKEL (reference sequence). CDR3 in DNA: TGTGCCAGCAGCCAAGGGCCTAGCTCCTACAATGAGCAGTTCTTC. Its protein is CASSQGPSSYNEQFF.

The CDR3 reads CASSAQVATNEKLFF. As DNA, the CDR3 is TGTGCCAGCAGCGCCCAGGTTGCAACTAATGAAAAACTGTTTTTT. The chain has TRBV7-2 and TRBJ1-4; D remains ambiguous. CDR1 SGHTA and CDR2 FQGNSA come from the germline V gene. This CDR3 contains 15 residues. Trimming pared 5 bases from V and 0 bases from J, leaving 10 bases between. Using reference TRBV7-2 and TRBJ1-4 for the parts outside the CDR3, the full variable domain is GAGVSQSPSNKVTEKGKDVELRCDPISGHTALYWYRQSLGQGLEFLIYFQGNSAPDKSGLPSDRFSAERTGGSVSTLTIQRTQQEDSAVYLCASSAQVATNEKLFFGSGTQLSVL.

This chain links TRBV18 with TRBJ2-2; the match to TRBD1 covers 9 bases. The CDR3 spans 15 residues. After removal of 6 bases from V and 7 bases from J, the junction contained 9 bases not matched to a gene. The germline V gene encodes CDR1 KGHSH and CDR2 LQKENI. The CDR3 protein is CASSPGQGRDGELFF. CDR3 nucleotide sequence: TGTGCCAGCTCCCCGGGACAGGGAAGAGACGGGGAGCTGTTTTTT.

The chain carries TRBV7-8 and TRBJ2-1, with TRBD2 matching over 11 bases. The germline CDR1 and CDR2 sequences are SGHVS and FQNEAQ. This CDR3 is built from 16 residues. The junction had 4 bases not matched to a gene; V was cut back by 0 bases and J by 6 bases. DNA of the CDR3: TGTGCCAGCAGCTTAGCGGTTAGCGGGAGGGCCAATGAGCAGTTCTTC. The encoded protein is CASSLAVSGRANEQFF.

The chain couples TRBV10-2 to TRBJ1-1, with D perhaps TRBD1 (5 bases). The germline V and J ends were trimmed by 1 base and 3 bases, with 6 bases remaining between them. CDR3 size: 13 residues. Germline CDR1 reads WSHSY; CDR2 reads SAAADI. The CDR3 region has the DNA TGCGCCAGCAGTGAGTGGGGGGACACTGAAGCTTTCTTT. Translated, it gives CASSEWGDTEAFF.

The chain recombines TRBV28 with TRBJ1-5; 10 bases are shared with TRBD1. The V and J ends lost 5 bases and 6 bases, in that order; junction bases with no gene match: 22. Germline V lookup: CDR1 MDHEN, CDR2 SYDVKM. This CDR3 spans 20 amino acids. The CDR3 nucleotides are TGTGCCAGCAGTAGAAACCCCGCAAAAATGACCCGGGACAGGGGTCAGCCCCAGCATTTT. Translating gives CASSRNPAKMTRDRGQPQHF. Full variable domain (outside the CDR3, taken from reference TRBV28 and TRBJ1-5): DVKVTQSSRYLVKRTGEKVFLECVQDMDHENMFWYRQDPGLGLRLIYFSYDVKMKEKGDIPEGYSVSREKKERFSLILESASTNQTSMYLCASSRNPAKMTRDRGQPQHFGDGTRLSIL.

The chain joins TRBV9 to TRBJ2-7, with 12 bases matching TRBD1. In germline, CDR1 is SGDLS, CDR2 YYNGEE. CDR3 length: 15 amino acids. V shed 4 bases, J shed 4 bases, and the junction held 6 bases outside the gene matches. The CDR3 nucleotides read TGTGCCAGCAGCTTCCGGGACAGGGGGCTGTACGAGCAGTACTTC. Protein product: CASSFRDRGLYEQYF.

The chain recombines TRBV11-2 with TRBJ1-2, with D unresolved. Germline CDR1 and CDR2: SGHAT and FQNNGV. The CDR3 runs 14 residues. Trimming removed 1 base from V and 4 bases from J, with 10 bases in between. CDR3 sequence: CASSLVSRPYGYTF. The CDR3 DNA reads as TGTGCCAGCAGCTTAGTCTCGCGGCCCTATGGCTACACCTTC.

J is TRBJ1-3 and V is TRBV5-5, with 11 bases fitting TRBD1. Germline V lookup: CDR1 SGHKS, CDR2 YYEKEE (reference sequence). J was trimmed by 1 base and V by 4 bases; bases with no gene match: 4. This CDR3 comprises 16 residues. The CDR3 is CASSLGDRGSGNTIYF. The CDR3 DNA reads as TGTGCCAGCAGCCTGGGGGACAGGGGGTCTGGAAACACCATATATTTT.

This clone was observed a few times. The chain employs TRBV5-1 and TRBJ2-7, with D hard to call. Germline assignment: CDR1 SGHRS and CDR2 YFSETQ. V gave up 0 bases and J gave up 0 bases, with 7 bases separating them. The CDR3 consists of 14 residues. Here the CDR3 reads CASSLATDSYEQYF. Written as DNA, the CDR3 is TGCGCCAGCAGCTTGGCTACAGACTCCTACGAGCAGTACTTC.

This clone was seen a handful of times. This sample includes further DNA sequences coding for the same CDR3. The chain uses TRBV27 and TRBJ1-1; no clear D. The CDR3 has 13 residues. The germline V gene has CDR1 MNHEY and CDR2 SMNVEV (reference sequence). Deletions cut 2 bases from V and 1 base from J, with 5 bases between. This CDR3 is CASSLTRNTEAFF. For the CDR3, the DNA is TGTGCCAGCAGTTTAACGAGGAACACTGAAGCTTTCTTT.

The J gene is TRBJ2-7, the V gene TRBV7-2; D gene unclear. Germline CDR1 SGHTA, CDR2 FQGNSA. V was clipped by 5 bases and J by 3 bases, with 11 bases between them. CDR3 length equals 13 residues. The CDR3 DNA reads as TGTGCCAGCAGCCCCCTGACGGGCTACGAGCAGTACTTC. Translation gives CASSPLTGYEQYF.

J is TRBJ2-7 and V is TRBV9, with TRBD1 matching 10 bases. The CDR3 has 14 amino acids. CDR1 is SGDLS and CDR2 is YYNGEE in the germline V gene. V was clipped by 3 bases and J by 3 bases; unmatched bases: 3. The CDR3 spells CASSEGTGDYEQYF. CDR3 nucleotides: TGTGCCAGCAGCGAGGGGACAGGGGACTACGAGCAGTACTTC.

The V call is TRBV19, the J call TRBJ1-4; TRBD1 agrees at 7 bases. The junction had 7 bases not matched to a gene; V was cut back by 5 bases and J by 4 bases. Germline lookup yields CDR1 LNHDA and CDR2 SQIVND (reference sequence). CDR3 size: 15 residues. CDR3 DNA sequence: TGTGCCAGTAGTTCCCTCGGGACAGTTAATGAAAAACTGTTTTTT. Encoded protein: CASSSLGTVNEKLFF.

This clone was seen a single time. The genes are TRBV19 and TRBJ1-5; D is perhaps TRBD1 (5 bases). In germline, CDR1 is LNHDA, CDR2 SQIVND (reference sequence). This CDR3 is built from 13 residues. Trimming stripped 6 bases from V and 4 bases from J, with 10 bases between. This chain's CDR3 is CASSMEGNQPQHF. The CDR3, as DNA: TGTGCCAGTAGCATGGAGGGGAATCAGCCCCAGCATTTT.

The chain combines TRBV5-1 with TRBJ1-2, with 8 bases identical to TRBD1. Germline lookup yields CDR1 SGHRS and CDR2 YFSETQ. V lost 4 bases to trimming and J lost 8 bases; unmatched junction nucleotides: 4. The CDR3 length is 12 residues. The CDR3 protein is CASSRTGSGYTF. CDR3 in DNA: TGCGCCAGCAGCAGGACAGGGTCCGGCTACACCTTC.

This clone was observed a single time. The chain joins TRBV28 to TRBJ1-5; the D is unclear. V lost 3 bases and J lost 0, with 12 bases in between. Germline lookup yields CDR1 MDHEN and CDR2 SYDVKM. The CDR3 runs to 16 residues. The DNA of the CDR3 is TGTGCCAGCAGTTTTCGGAGGTCGCATAGCAATCAGCCCCAGCATTTT. It yields the protein CASSFRRSHSNQPQHF.

V and J are TRBV18 and TRBJ2-2; 12 positions match TRBD2. Germline V gene sequence: CDR1 KGHSH, CDR2 LQKENI. J lost 5 bases, V lost 3 bases, and 16 bases had no gene match. The CDR3 is 20 residues long. This chain's CDR3 is CASSPGRLAGVNQRTGELFF. CDR3 DNA sequence: TGTGCCAGCTCACCGGGAAGACTAGCGGGGGTAAACCAAAGAACCGGGGAGCTGTTTTTT.